One and the same sample provided the 23 T cell receptor beta chains below, sequenced in a study of blood T cell repertoires in COVID-19. Method: immunoSEQ multiplex PCR; TCRdb's copy keeps in-frame clones and lacks some. The data contain fewer than 60,000 clones, 80% to 95% of them singletons. Specimen: peripheral blood. The receptor source for this set is a man between 60 and 70 years old with COVID-19, enrolled during active disease.

The chain is built from TRBV27 and TRBJ2-7; 8 bases agree with TRBD1. CDR1 is MNHEY, CDR2 SMNVEV, per germline (reference sequence). This CDR3 comprises 14 residues. Trimming removed 2 bases from V and 7 bases from J; junction bases left unmatched: 7. DNA of the CDR3: TGTGCCAGCAGTTTAGAGCAGGGGGCCTGGGAGCAGTACTTC. Translated, it gives CASSLEQGAWEQYF.

V and J are TRBV3-1 (or the pseudogene TRBV3-2) and TRBJ2-1, with 15 bases aligning to TRBD2. CDR3 length equals 15 residues. The germline V gene encodes CDR1 LGHDT and CDR2 YNNKEL (reference sequence). V lost 7 bases to trimming and J lost 4 bases; unmatched junction nucleotides: 2. CDR3 in DNA: TGTGCCAGCACCGGACTAGCGGGAGGGTACAATGAGCAGTTCTTC. Translated: CASTGLAGGYNEQFF.

The V call is TRBV27, the J call TRBJ1-3; the D is unclear. The length of the CDR3 is 14 residues. Germline V gene sequence: CDR1 MNHEY, CDR2 SMNVEV (reference sequence). V dropped 4 bases and J dropped 2 bases, with 9 bases sitting between them. CDR3: CASSYTGTGNTIYF. The CDR3 DNA reads as TGTGCCAGCAGTTATACCGGGACTGGAAACACCATATATTTT.

The chain couples TRBV2 to TRBJ2-3; no clear D gene. Trimming took 4 bases from V and 2 from J, leaving 7 bases between them. In germline, CDR1 is SNHLY, CDR2 FYNNEI. The CDR3 is 13 residues long. CDR3 protein: CASSAKHTDTQYF. As DNA, the CDR3 is TGTGCCAGCAGTGCAAAGCACACAGATACGCAGTATTTT.

This chain links TRBV4-3 with TRBJ1-2, with D possibly TRBD1 on 6 matching bases. Trimming stripped 0 bases from V and 5 bases from J, with 13 bases between. The germline V gene has CDR1 LGHNA and CDR2 YSLEER. The CDR3 sequence is 15 residues long. DNA for the CDR3: TGCGCCAGCAGCCAAGATCCGGCAGGGGAATATGGCTACACCTTC. Its protein product is CASSQDPAGEYGYTF.

The gene calls are TRBV4-2 and TRBJ2-2, with D possibly being TRBD2 (5 bases). The CDR3 has 16 amino acids. The V and J ends lost 4 bases and 2 bases respectively, with 14 bases between them. Looked up from germline, CDR1 is LGHNA and CDR2 is YNFKEQ. The DNA for the CDR3 is TGTGCCAGCAGCCGAGGGTACCTAGATAACACCGGGGAGCTGTTTTTT. Translation gives CASSRGYLDNTGELFF.

The gene calls are TRBV3-1 (or the pseudogene TRBV3-2) and TRBJ2-7; D is possibly TRBD2 (6 bases). Germline CDR1 LGHDT, CDR2 YNNKEL (reference sequence). CDR3 length: 14 residues. V lost 0 bases to trimming and J lost 3 bases, with 9 bases between them. The CDR3 DNA reads as TGTGCCAGCAGCCAAGATCGCGGGGTCTACGAGCAGTACTTC. Translation: CASSQDRGVYEQYF.

This sequence joins TRBV7-9 and TRBJ2-1; 8 nucleotides match TRBD2. This CDR3 is 17 amino acids long. Germline values: CDR1 SEHNR, CDR2 FQNEAQ (reference sequence). Trimming at V came to 4 bases and at J to 7 bases, leaving 15 bases not matched to a gene. The CDR3: CASSSPGGGGRRNEQFF. The CDR3 DNA is TGTGCCAGCAGCTCCCCGGGGGGGGGAGGGCGGAGGAATGAGCAGTTCTTC.

This clone was picked up a small number of times. The chain combines TRBV27 with TRBJ2-7, with TRBD1 matching over 7 bases. The CDR3 loop spans 13 amino acids. V lost 8 bases, J lost 4 bases, and 8 bases stayed unmatched. Looked up from germline, CDR1 is MNHEY and CDR2 is SMNVEV (reference sequence). The CDR3 region has the DNA TGTGCCAGCGGTCCTCAGGGGGATTACGAGCAGTACTTC. Its translation: CASGPQGDYEQYF.

The J gene is TRBJ1-1, the V gene TRBV3-1 (or the pseudogene TRBV3-2), with TRBD1 matching 7 bases. The CDR3 sequence is 15 residues long. Trimming cost V 2 bases and J 6 bases; bases outside gene matches: 9. Germline lookup yields CDR1 LGHDT and CDR2 YNNKEL (reference sequence). CDR3 protein: CASSQINRGRPEAFF. In nucleotides, the CDR3 is TGTGCCAGCAGCCAAATAAACAGGGGTCGTCCTGAAGCTTTCTTT.

V usage is TRBV12-5 and J usage is TRBJ1-5; no clear D. In germline, CDR1 is LGHNT, CDR2 FRNRAP. V was shortened by 4 bases and J by 4 bases, with 8 bases between the two germline ends. The CDR3 runs to 13 residues. The CDR3 nucleotides read TGTGCTAGTGGTTCTACGGGGAATCAGCCCCAGCATTTT. Translating gives CASGSTGNQPQHF. The full variable domain, in which reference TRBV12-5 and TRBJ1-5 provide the parts outside the CDR3, is DARVTQTPRHKVTEMGQEVTMRCQPILGHNTVFWYRQTMMQGLELLAYFRNRAPLDDSGMPKDRFSAEMPDATLATLKIQPSEPRDSAVYFCASGSTGNQPQHFGDGTRLSIL.

V and J are TRBV7-2 and TRBJ2-1; 14 bases agree with TRBD2. From germline, CDR1 is SGHTA and CDR2 FQGNSA. V lost 5 bases, J lost 9 bases, and 3 bases stayed unmatched. CDR3 length: 14 residues. The CDR3 DNA is TGTGCCAGCAGCCCCGGGACTAGCGGGGGTGAGCAGTTCTTC. Translating it yields CASSPGTSGGEQFF.

The rearrangement uses TRBV9 and TRBJ2-2, with TRBD1 identical over 8 bases. The CDR3 has 16 amino acids. Germline CDR1 is SGDLS and CDR2 is YYNGEE. J was trimmed by 6 bases and V by 0 bases; bases with no gene match: 7. CDR3 sequence reads: CASSVGPGGASGELFF. CDR3 nucleotide sequence: TGTGCCAGCAGCGTAGGTCCAGGGGGCGCCTCCGGGGAGCTGTTTTTT.

The V call is TRBV6-5, the J call TRBJ1-2; a possible D gene is TRBD1 (5 bases). The CDR3 runs 13 residues. The germline V gene has CDR1 MNHEY and CDR2 SVGAGI. With 4 bases removed from V and 3 bases from J, the gap between germline ends came to 9 bases. The CDR3 sequence is CASSSTQDYGYTF. The CDR3 bases are TGTGCCAGCAGTTCGACACAGGACTATGGCTACACCTTC.

The chain combines TRBV11-2 with TRBJ2-7, with TRBD1 matching over 10 bases. CDR3 size: 15 residues. Germline values: CDR1 SGHAT, CDR2 FQNNGV. The V segment lost 5 bases and the J segment 2 bases; nucleotides outside the gene matches: 6. The CDR3 reads CASSVRGQGPYEQYF. CDR3 sequence (DNA): TGTGCCAGCAGCGTCAGGGGACAGGGGCCCTACGAGCAGTACTTC.

The chain is built from TRBV27 and TRBJ2-2; perhaps TRBD2 as D (5 bases). Trimming took off 1 base at V and 1 base at J, with 13 bases between the two ends. The CDR3 loop spans 17 amino acids. Per germline, CDR1 MNHEY and CDR2 SMNVEV (reference sequence). CDR3 in amino acids: CASSLWAGTRNTGELFF. In DNA form, the CDR3 reads TGTGCCAGCAGTTTATGGGCAGGTACTAGGAACACCGGGGAGCTGTTTTTT.

This rearrangement joins TRBV10-3 to TRBJ2-2, with D perhaps matching TRBD2 (6 bases). Per germline, CDR1 ENHRY and CDR2 SYGVKD. The CDR3 loop spans 15 amino acids. Between the trimmed V and J ends, which lost 9 bases and 5 bases, there was a span of 19 bases. CDR3 region: CAISEGPLETGELFF. CDR3 nucleotides: TGTGCCATTTCGGAGGGGCCCTTAGAAACCGGGGAGCTGTTTTTT.

The rearrangement joins TRBV6-2 or TRBV6-3 to TRBJ1-2; D call uncertain. Trimming took off 0 bases at V and 8 bases at J, with 10 bases between the two ends. The germline V gene encodes CDR1 MNHEY and CDR2 SVGEGT. The CDR3 extends over 13 amino acids. The CDR3 region has the DNA TGTGCCAGCAGTTACTCAGGGCCGGGAGGCTACACCTTC. Translating gives CASSYSGPGGYTF.

As to this clone: Different DNA sequences within this sample yield the same CDR3. The chain has TRBV18 and TRBJ1-1; D is undetermined. The CDR3 contains 15 residues. Germline V gene lookup returns CDR1 KGHSH and CDR2 LQKENI. Trimming stripped 3 bases from V and 0 bases from J, with 11 bases between. The CDR3 here is CASSPNRGMNTEAFF. CDR3 bases: TGTGCCAGCTCACCGAACAGAGGGATGAACACTGAAGCTTTCTTT. Drawing the rest from reference TRBV18 and TRBJ1-1, the complete variable domain is NAGVMQNPRHLVRRRGQEARLRCSPMKGHSHVYWYRQLPEEGLKFMVYLQKENIIDESGMPKERFSAEFPKEGPSILRIQQVVRGDSAAYFCASSPNRGMNTEAFFGQGTRLTVV.

The chain is built from TRBV6-5 and TRBJ1-2; TRBD1 matches at 10 bases. V lost 6 bases and J lost 1; bases outside the gene matches: 5. This CDR3 comprises 15 residues. Germline CDR1 reads MNHEY; CDR2 reads SVGAGI. CDR3 DNA sequence: TGTGCCAGCAGAGGGACAGGGGCGGGTAACTATGGCTACACCTTC. It yields the protein CASRGTGAGNYGYTF.

This sequence joins TRBV5-1 and TRBJ1-2; 7 bases line up with TRBD1. This CDR3 comprises 15 residues. V gave up 4 bases and J gave up 4 bases; unmatched junction bases: 10. Germline CDR1 SGHRS, CDR2 YFSETQ. The CDR3 region is CASSPMTDRLYGYTF. The CDR3 nucleotides read TGCGCCAGCAGCCCAATGACGGACAGGCTCTATGGCTACACCTTC. Combining the CDR3 with reference TRBV5-1 and TRBJ1-2 gives the whole variable domain KAGVTQTPRYLIKTRGQQVTLSCSPISGHRSVSWYQQTPGQGLQFLFEYFSETQRNKGNFPGRFSGRQFSNSRSEMNVSTLELGDSALYLCASSPMTDRLYGYTFGSGTRLTVV.

The rearrangement joins TRBV19 to TRBJ2-2; no clear D. The CDR3 is made up of 13 amino acids. V lost 5 bases and J lost 7, with 11 bases in between. Germline lookup yields CDR1 LNHDA and CDR2 SQIVND (reference sequence). CDR3 loop: CASSREANGELFF. Written as DNA, the CDR3 is TGTGCCAGTAGTCGAGAGGCGAACGGGGAGCTGTTTTTT. Full variable domain (outside the CDR3, taken from reference TRBV19 and TRBJ2-2): DGGITQSPKYLFRKEGQNVTLSCEQNLNHDAMYWYRQDPGQGLRLIYYSQIVNDFQKGDIAEGYSVSREKKESFPLTVTSAQKNPTAFYLCASSREANGELFFGEGSRLTVL.

The CDR3 DNA is TGTGCCAGCAGTTACTCCCACGGGAGGGCCAATGAGCAGTTCTTC. Translated: CASSYSHGRANEQFF. This chain uses TRBV6-5 with TRBJ2-1; 8 bases map to TRBD2. This CDR3 region has 15 residues. Per the germline V gene, CDR1 is MNHEY and CDR2 is SVGAGI. V trimming: 0 bases; J trimming: 6 bases; junction bases outside the gene matches: 4.